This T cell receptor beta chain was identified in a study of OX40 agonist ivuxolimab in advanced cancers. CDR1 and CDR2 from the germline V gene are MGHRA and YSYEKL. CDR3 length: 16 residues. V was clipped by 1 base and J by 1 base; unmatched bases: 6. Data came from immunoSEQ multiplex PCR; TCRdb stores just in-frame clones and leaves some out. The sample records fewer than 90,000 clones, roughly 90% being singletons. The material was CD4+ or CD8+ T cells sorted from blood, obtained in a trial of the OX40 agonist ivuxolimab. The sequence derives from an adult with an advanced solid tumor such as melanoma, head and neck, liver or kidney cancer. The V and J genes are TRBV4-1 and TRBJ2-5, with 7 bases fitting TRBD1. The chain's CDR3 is CASSQAAGTVQETQYF. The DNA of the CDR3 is TGCGCCAGCAGCCAAGCTGCAGGGACAGTCCAAGAGACCCAGTACTTC.